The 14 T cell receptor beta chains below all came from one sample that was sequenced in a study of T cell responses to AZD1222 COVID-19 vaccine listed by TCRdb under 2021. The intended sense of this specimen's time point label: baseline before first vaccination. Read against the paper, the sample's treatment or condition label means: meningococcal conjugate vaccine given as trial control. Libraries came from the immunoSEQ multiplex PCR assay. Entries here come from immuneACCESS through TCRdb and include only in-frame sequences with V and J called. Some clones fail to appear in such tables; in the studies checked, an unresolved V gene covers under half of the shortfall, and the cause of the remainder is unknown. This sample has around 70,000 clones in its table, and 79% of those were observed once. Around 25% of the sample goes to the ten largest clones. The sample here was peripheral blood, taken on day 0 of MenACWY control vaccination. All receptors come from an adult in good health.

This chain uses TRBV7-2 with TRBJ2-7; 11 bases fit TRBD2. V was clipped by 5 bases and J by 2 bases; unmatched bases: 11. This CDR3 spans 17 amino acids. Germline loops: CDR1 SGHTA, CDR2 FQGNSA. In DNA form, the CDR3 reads TGTGCCAGCAGCACTAGCGGGGGATTCGGGTCTCCCTACGAGCAGTACTTC. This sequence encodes CASSTSGGFGSPYEQYF.

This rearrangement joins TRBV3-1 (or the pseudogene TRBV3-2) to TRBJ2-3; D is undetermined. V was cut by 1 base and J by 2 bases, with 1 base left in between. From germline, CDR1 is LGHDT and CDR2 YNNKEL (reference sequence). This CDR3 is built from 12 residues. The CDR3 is CASSQVTDTQYF. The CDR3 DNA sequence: TGTGCCAGCAGCCAAGTCACAGATACGCAGTATTTT.

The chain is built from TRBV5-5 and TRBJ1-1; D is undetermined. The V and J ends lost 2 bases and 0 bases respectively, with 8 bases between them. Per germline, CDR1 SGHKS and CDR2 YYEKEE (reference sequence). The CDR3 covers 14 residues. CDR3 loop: CASSLGNMNTEAFF. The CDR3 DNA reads TGTGCCAGCAGCTTAGGGAACATGAACACTGAAGCTTTCTTT.

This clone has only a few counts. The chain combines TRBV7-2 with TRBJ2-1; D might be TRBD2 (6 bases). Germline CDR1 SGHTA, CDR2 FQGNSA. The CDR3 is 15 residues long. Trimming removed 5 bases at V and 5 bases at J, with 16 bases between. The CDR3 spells CASSRIGGSDNEQFF. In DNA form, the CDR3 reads TGTGCCAGCAGCCGGATCGGGGGTAGCGACAATGAGCAGTTCTTC. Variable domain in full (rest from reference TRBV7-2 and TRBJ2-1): GAGVSQSPSNKVTEKGKDVELRCDPISGHTALYWYRQSLGQGLEFLIYFQGNSAPDKSGLPSDRFSAERTGGSVSTLTIQRTQQEDSAVYLCASSRIGGSDNEQFFGPGTRLTVL.

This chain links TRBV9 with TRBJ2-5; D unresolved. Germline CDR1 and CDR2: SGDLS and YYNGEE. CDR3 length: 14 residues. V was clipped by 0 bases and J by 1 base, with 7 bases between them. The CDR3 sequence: CASSVGGSQETQYF. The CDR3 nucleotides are TGTGCCAGCAGCGTAGGTGGTTCCCAAGAGACCCAGTACTTC.

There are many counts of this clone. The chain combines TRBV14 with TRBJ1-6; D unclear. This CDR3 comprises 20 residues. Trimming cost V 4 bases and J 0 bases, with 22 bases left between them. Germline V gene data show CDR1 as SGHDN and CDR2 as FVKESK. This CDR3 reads CASSPPLWKTQSSYNSPLHF. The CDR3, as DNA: TGTGCCAGCAGCCCACCCCTATGGAAAACTCAGAGCTCCTATAATTCACCCCTCCACTTT.

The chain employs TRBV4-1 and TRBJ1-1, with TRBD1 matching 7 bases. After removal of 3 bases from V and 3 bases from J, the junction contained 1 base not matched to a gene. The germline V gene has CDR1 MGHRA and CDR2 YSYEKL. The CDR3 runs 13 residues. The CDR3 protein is CASSHQGDTEAFF. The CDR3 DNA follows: TGCGCCAGCAGCCACCAGGGGGACACTGAAGCTTTCTTT.

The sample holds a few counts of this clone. The CDR3 reads CASSFQRGETDTQYF. The CDR3, as DNA: TGTGCCAGCAGCTTCCAGCGGGGCGAAACAGATACGCAGTATTTT. The rearrangement joins TRBV7-2 to TRBJ2-3, with 7 bases aligning to TRBD2. Germline CDR1 reads SGHTA; CDR2 reads FQGNSA. J lost 3 bases, V lost 3 bases, and 6 bases had no gene match. This CDR3 has 15 amino acids.

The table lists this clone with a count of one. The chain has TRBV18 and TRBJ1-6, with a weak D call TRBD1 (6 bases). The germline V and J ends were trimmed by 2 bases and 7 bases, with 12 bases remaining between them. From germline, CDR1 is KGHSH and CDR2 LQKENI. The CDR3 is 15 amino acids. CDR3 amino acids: CASSPAGQGNSPLHF. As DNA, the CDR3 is TGTGCCAGCTCACCAGCGGGGCAGGGGAATTCACCCCTCCACTTT.

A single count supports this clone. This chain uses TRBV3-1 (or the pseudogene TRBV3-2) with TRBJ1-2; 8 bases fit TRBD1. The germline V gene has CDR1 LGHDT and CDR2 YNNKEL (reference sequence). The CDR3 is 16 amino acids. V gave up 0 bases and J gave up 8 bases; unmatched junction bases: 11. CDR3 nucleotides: TGTGCCAGCAGCCAAGATGCTGGCAGGGGGCGCGACGGCTACACCTTC. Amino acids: CASSQDAGRGRDGYTF.

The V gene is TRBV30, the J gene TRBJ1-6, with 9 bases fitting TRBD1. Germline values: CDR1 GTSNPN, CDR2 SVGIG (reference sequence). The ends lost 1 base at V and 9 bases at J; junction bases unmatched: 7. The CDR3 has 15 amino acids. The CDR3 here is CAWSEGTGQASPLHF. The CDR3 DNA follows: TGTGCCTGGAGTGAAGGGACAGGGCAGGCTTCACCCCTCCACTTT.

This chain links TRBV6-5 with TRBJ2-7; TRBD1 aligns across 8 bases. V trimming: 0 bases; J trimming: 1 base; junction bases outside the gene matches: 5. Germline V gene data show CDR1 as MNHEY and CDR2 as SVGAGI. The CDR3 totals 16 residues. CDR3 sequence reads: CASSYSRTGSSYEQYF. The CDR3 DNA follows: TGTGCCAGCAGTTACTCCCGGACAGGGTCGTCCTACGAGCAGTACTTC.

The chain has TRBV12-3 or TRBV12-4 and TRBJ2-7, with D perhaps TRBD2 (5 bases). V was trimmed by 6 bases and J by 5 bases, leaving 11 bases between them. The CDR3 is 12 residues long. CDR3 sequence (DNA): TGTGCCAGCAGCGTGGACTGGGACGAGCAGTACTTC. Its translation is CASSVDWDEQYF.

CDR3 DNA: TGCGCCAGCAGCCACAACCTAGGGACTAGCGGGGTCAATGAGCAGTTCTTC. Residues: CASSHNLGTSGVNEQFF. This rearrangement joins TRBV4-1 to TRBJ2-1; 13 nucleotides line up with TRBD2. Trimming took 3 bases from V and 6 from J; bases not matched to a gene: 8. The CDR3 has 17 residues. CDR1 is MGHRA and CDR2 is YSYEKL in the germline V gene.